Detailed here is one TCR beta chain. Its target is not known. This sample is drawn from a study of cytomegalovirus exposure and HLA in healthy donors. Broader study findings: Later findings reportedly placed an Asian-associated ancestry cluster below the approximately 670-donor mean for N-insertions.

The primer mix had 60 Vbeta and 13 Jbeta primers. Sequencing was performed with immunoSEQ multiplex PCR; in TCRdb, only in-frame clones are kept and a portion is missing. Here the sample spans 100,000 to 150,000 clones, around four fifths being singletons. The donors, nominally healthy at sampling, likely had unrecorded immune exposures. The specimen sequenced was PBMCs. The sequence was obtained from a man aged 25 to 40 in good health and CMV-seronegative.

CDR3 amino acids: CASSLGTGSYNEQFF. The CDR3 DNA sequence: TGTGCCAGCAGCTTAGGGACTGGATCCTACAATGAGCAGTTCTTC. The chain carries TRBV7-2 and TRBJ2-1; D may be TRBD2 (5 bases). Germline lookup yields CDR1 SGHTA and CDR2 FQGNSA. This CDR3 spans 15 amino acids. Trimming shortened V by 1 base and J by 1 base, and 8 bases separated the two germline ends.